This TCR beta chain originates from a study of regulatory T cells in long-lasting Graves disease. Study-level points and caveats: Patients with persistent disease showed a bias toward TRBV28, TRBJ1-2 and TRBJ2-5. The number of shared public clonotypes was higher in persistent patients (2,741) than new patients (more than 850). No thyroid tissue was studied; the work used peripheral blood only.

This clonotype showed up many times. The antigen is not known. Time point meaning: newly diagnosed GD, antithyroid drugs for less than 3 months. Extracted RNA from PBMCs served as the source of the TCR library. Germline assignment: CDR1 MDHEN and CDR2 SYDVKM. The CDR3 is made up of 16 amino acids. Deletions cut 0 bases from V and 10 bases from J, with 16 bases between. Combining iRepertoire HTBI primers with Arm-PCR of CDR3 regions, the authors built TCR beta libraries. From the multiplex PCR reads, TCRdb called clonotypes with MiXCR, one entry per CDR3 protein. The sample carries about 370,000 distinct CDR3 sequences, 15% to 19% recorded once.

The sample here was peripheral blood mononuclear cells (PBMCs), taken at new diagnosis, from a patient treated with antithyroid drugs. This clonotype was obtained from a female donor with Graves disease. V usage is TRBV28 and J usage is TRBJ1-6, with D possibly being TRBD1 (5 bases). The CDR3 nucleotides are TGTGCCAGCAGTTTATGGGGGACGACGGAGAACTCACCCCTCCACTTT. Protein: CASSLWGTTENSPLHF.